Listed below are T cell receptor beta chains from one sample, sequenced in a study of T cells in tumors after PD-1 blockade. This table comes from immunoSEQ multiplex PCR, and its TCRdb copy is limited to in-frame clones, with some not included. The sample yields some 9,600 clones, approximately 65% seen once. Sample: tumor tissue, taken after anti-PD-1 treatment. The receptors were sampled from a human donor with basal cell carcinoma. CDR3s include the opening cysteine and the closing phenylalanine or tryptophan. The D gene is left open where the match is weak. Clone size is given for some rows only: seen once, a few or many times, or a class if the clone is expanded.

>15|TRBJ2-2|TRBD2|TRBV11-3|medium-sized
CATSGGRQNTGELFF
TGTGCCACTAGCGGGGGGCGACAGAACACCGGGGAGCTGTTTTTT
>13|TRBJ1-3|TRBD1|TRBV7-3|-
CASSIGQGDTIYF
TGTGCCAGCAGCATCGGACAGGGAGACACCATATATTTT
>14|TRBJ1-3|TRBD1|TRBV3-1/TRBV3-2|-
CASSIAEQGNTIYF
TGTGCCAGCAGCATCGCCGAACAGGGGAACACCATATATTTT
>13|TRBJ1-2|TRBD1|TRBV10-1|few
CASRTRGQYGYTF
TGCGCCAGCAGGACAAGGGGGCAGTATGGCTACACCTTC
>14|TRBJ1-2|-|TRBV6-5|few
CASSYYGGAGGYTF
TGTGCCAGCAGTTACTATGGGGGAGCGGGGGGCTACACCTTC
>16|TRBJ2-6|TRBD1|TRBV2|-
CASSVDRGTGANVLTF
TGTGCCAGCAGTGTTGACAGGGGGACTGGGGCCAACGTCCTGACTTTC
>12|TRBJ1-2|-|TRBV3-1/TRBV3-2|-
CASSQGGSGYTF
TGTGCCAGCAGCCAAGGAGGGTCCGGCTACACCTTC
>15|TRBJ2-1|-|TRBV9|-
CASSVGGGANDEQFF
TGTGCCAGCAGCGTAGGTGGGGGGGCTAACGATGAGCAGTTCTTC
>13|TRBJ2-1|-|TRBV7-2|-
CASSSTRRNEQFF
TGTGCCAGCAGCTCCACTAGACGCAATGAGCAGTTCTTC
>13|TRBJ2-7|-|TRBV10-3|-
CAISDGQFYEQYF
TGTGCCATCAGTGACGGACAGTTCTACGAGCAGTACTTC
>13|TRBJ1-6|-|TRBV6-6|-
CASVDRTNSPLHF
TGTGCCAGCGTTGACAGGACCAATTCACCCCTCCACTTT
>14|TRBJ2-5|TRBD1|TRBV30|-
CAWSETGTRETQYF
TGTGCCTGGAGTGAGACAGGGACGAGAGAGACCCAGTACTTC
>15|TRBJ1-2|TRBD1|TRBV7-9|few
CASSEDRGSYHGYTF
TGTGCCAGCAGCGAGGACAGGGGAAGTTACCATGGCTACACCTTC
>12|TRBJ2-7|-|TRBV3-1/TRBV3-2|-
CASSPGPYEQYF
TGTGCCAGCAGCCCCGGGCCCTACGAGCAGTACTTC
>11|TRBJ2-3|-|TRBV6-5|-
CASRSTDTQYF
TGTGCCAGCAGGTCAACAGATACGCAGTATTTT
>15|TRBJ1-2|-|TRBV9|-
CASSEPGSGRYGYTF
TGTGCCAGCAGCGAGCCCGGGTCGGGGCGGTATGGCTACACCTTC
>11|TRBJ1-2|-|TRBV28|-
CASSSLSGYTF
TGTGCCAGCAGTTCTCTAAGTGGCTACACCTTC
>14|TRBJ1-6|-|TRBV25-1|-
CASRLDRDNSPLHF
TGTGCCAGCAGACTCGACAGAGACAATTCACCCCTCCACTTT
>13|TRBJ2-4|-|TRBV19|-
CASSIGEKNIQYF
TGTGCCAGTAGTATAGGAGAGAAAAACATTCAGTACTTC
>15|TRBJ2-3|TRBD2|TRBV9|-
CASSVGSGRTDTQYF
TGTGCCAGCAGCGTAGGGAGCGGGAGAACCGATACGCAGTATTTT
>12|TRBJ1-4|-|TRBV30|-
CAWSEKVEKLFF
TGTGCCTGGAGTGAAAAGGTTGAAAAACTGTTTTTT
>13|TRBJ2-7|-|TRBV6-5|-
CASSYPDRSGQYF
TGTGCCAGCAGTTACCCGGACAGAAGTGGGCAGTACTTC
>18|TRBJ2-1|TRBD2|TRBV9|-
CASSPQQQAGVPYNEQFF
TGTGCCAGCAGCCCTCAACAACAAGCGGGAGTGCCCTACAATGAGCAGTTCTTC
>11|TRBJ2-5|-|TRBV20-1|-
CSARGGETQYF
TGCAGTGCTAGAGGCGGAGAGACCCAGTACTTC
>14|TRBJ1-2|-|TRBV7-2|few
CASSFGGHNYGYTF
TGTGCCAGCAGCTTTGGGGGACATAACTATGGCTACACCTTC
>14|TRBJ1-2|TRBD1|TRBV19|-
CASMGQGRSYGYTF
TGTGCCAGTATGGGACAGGGTAGGAGCTATGGCTACACCTTC
>11|TRBJ2-1|-|TRBV6-5|-
CASSYSGEQFF
TGTGCCAGCAGTTACTCGGGAGAGCAGTTCTTC
>14|TRBJ2-7|-|TRBV5-6|once
CASSLARPTYEQYF
TGTGCCAGCAGCTTGGCACGTCCCACCTACGAGCAGTACTTC
>14|TRBJ2-3|TRBD2|TRBV7-3|-
CASSRGGSTDTQYF
TGTGCCAGCAGCCGCGGGGGAAGTACAGATACGCAGTATTTT
>15|TRBJ1-5|-|TRBV2|-
CASSAGRGGNQPQHF
TGTGCCAGCAGCGCCGGGAGGGGGGGCAATCAGCCCCAGCATTTT
>14|TRBJ2-5|TRBD1|TRBV19|-
CASSMGTGQETQYF
TGTGCCAGTAGTATGGGGACAGGCCAAGAGACCCAGTACTTC
>12|TRBJ2-5|-|TRBV7-9|few
CASSWTLETQYF
TGTGCCAGCAGCTGGACGTTGGAGACCCAGTACTTC
>14|TRBJ1-1|-|TRBV6-1|-
CASSEDRANTEAFF
TGTGCCAGCAGTGAAGACAGGGCGAACACTGAAGCTTTCTTT
>15|TRBJ2-7|TRBD2|TRBV4-1|-
CASSPTGGVSYEQYF
TGCGCCAGCAGCCCTACGGGAGGGGTTTCCTACGAGCAGTACTTC
>13|TRBJ1-1|-|TRBV19|-
CASSINGRTEAFF
TGTGCCAGTAGTATCAATGGCCGCACTGAAGCTTTCTTT
>13|TRBJ1-2|-|TRBV10-1|-
CASSYQGNYGYTF
TGCGCCAGCAGCTATCAGGGGAACTATGGCTACACCTTC
>16|TRBJ1-6|-|TRBV19|-
CASIDSGTSDGSPLHF
TGTGCCAGTATCGACTCCGGTACATCGGACGGTTCACCCCTCCACTTT
>17|TRBJ1-4|TRBD1|TRBV7-9|-
CASSSRFTQGPNEKLFF
TGTGCCAGCAGCTCCCGATTCACACAGGGGCCTAATGAAAAACTGTTTTTT
>17|TRBJ2-3|-|TRBV11-3|-
CASSLNEGGHRTDTQYF
TGTGCCAGCAGCTTAAATGAAGGGGGACACCGCACAGATACGCAGTATTTT
>12|TRBJ2-7|TRBD1|TRBV2|once
CASSWDRDEQYF
TGTGCCAGCAGTTGGGACAGGGACGAGCAGTACTTC
>12|TRBJ1-2|-|TRBV19|-
CATAGANYGYTF
TGTGCCACAGCCGGGGCCAACTATGGCTACACCTTC
>14|TRBJ1-2|TRBD1|TRBV7-9|-
CASNNGQGANGYTF
TGTGCCAGCAACAACGGACAGGGGGCGAATGGCTACACCTTC
>14|TRBJ2-7|-|TRBV6-2/TRBV6-3|-
CASSPPLSAYEQYF
TGTGCCAGCAGTCCCCCCTTATCAGCCTACGAGCAGTACTTC
>12|TRBJ2-7|-|TRBV7-9|-
CASSSTSYEQYF
TGTGCCAGCAGCTCAACTAGCTACGAGCAGTACTTC
>15|TRBJ1-4|-|TRBV6-1|-
CASSEALEGWEKLFF
TGTGCCAGCAGTGAAGCGTTAGAGGGCTGGGAAAAACTGTTTTTT
>15|TRBJ2-3|-|TRBV11-3|-
CASSLGAGTTDTQYF
TGTGCCAGCAGCTTAGGGGCGGGGACCACAGATACGCAGTATTTT
>14|TRBJ1-1|-|TRBV4-1|few
CASSQLTMNTEAFF
TGCGCCAGCAGCCAATTAACGATGAACACTGAAGCTTTCTTT
>16|TRBJ2-1|TRBD2|TRBV30|-
CAWSVRPPGAGGEQFF
TGTGCCTGGAGTGTACGACCCCCCGGGGCGGGAGGGGAGCAGTTCTTC
>14|TRBJ2-3|-|TRBV19|few
CASSWAGFTDTQYF
TGTGCCAGTAGTTGGGCGGGGTTCACAGATACGCAGTATTTT
>14|TRBJ2-3|-|TRBV24-1|-
CATSLQGSTDTQYF
TGTGCCACCAGTCTCCAGGGGAGCACAGATACGCAGTATTTT
>16|TRBJ2-5|-|TRBV21-1|-
CASSLFSRGLRETQYF
TGTGCCAGCAGCTTATTTAGCAGGGGTTTGAGAGAGACCCAGTACTTC
>14|TRBJ2-5|-|TRBV4-1|-
CASSSRLGAETQYF
TGCGCCAGCAGCTCGCGACTGGGGGCAGAGACCCAGTACTTC
>15|TRBJ1-2|TRBD1|TRBV19|-
CASSRYQGAQYGYTF
TGTGCCAGTAGTAGATACCAGGGGGCGCAGTATGGCTACACCTTC
>16|TRBJ1-2|-|TRBV29-1|-
CSVALEGKGDNYGYTF
TGCAGCGTTGCACTGGAGGGGAAAGGGGATAACTATGGCTACACCTTC
>15|TRBJ2-7|TRBD2|TRBV9|-
CASSVEGLAGGEQYF
TGTGCCAGCAGCGTAGAAGGACTAGCGGGGGGCGAGCAGTACTTC
>16|TRBJ1-5|TRBD1|TRBV28|-
CASSPSGQGWDQPQHF
TGTGCCAGCAGTCCAAGCGGACAGGGGTGGGATCAGCCCCAGCATTTT
>14|TRBJ2-5|-|TRBV3-1/TRBV3-2|-
CASSQALRGETQYF
TGTGCCAGCAGCCAGGCCCTCCGGGGGGAGACCCAGTACTTC